The entry below gives a single T cell receptor (beta chain) sequence along with its context. High-throughput TCR beta sequencing covered peripheral CD8+ and CD4+ T cells. This sample was included in a study of CD8 T cells in Susac syndrome. On the study more broadly: Patients with Susac syndrome who were sequenced included five or six with active disease and 8 or 9 in remission.

This CDR3 spans 16 amino acids. The J segment lost 6 bases and the V segment lost 5 bases, leaving 12 bases of the junction unmatched. CDR1 is SNHLY, CDR2 FYNNEI, per germline. It was with random hexamers that about 0.45 to 1 ug RNA was reverse transcribed. TCRdb ran MiXCR on the immunoSEQ multiplex PCR reads and lists one entry per CDR3 protein. The sample lists some 130,000 distinct CDR3 sequences; around 93% were seen once. This TCR derives from a human donor with Susac syndrome. The V and J genes are TRBV2 and TRBJ1-2, with 10 bases aligning to TRBD1. Input material: CD8+ T cells from PBMCs. The CDR3 region is CASSYPDRGRGNGYTF. CDR3 coding DNA: TGTGCCAGCAGTTACCCAGACAGGGGGCGCGGTAATGGCTACACCTTC.